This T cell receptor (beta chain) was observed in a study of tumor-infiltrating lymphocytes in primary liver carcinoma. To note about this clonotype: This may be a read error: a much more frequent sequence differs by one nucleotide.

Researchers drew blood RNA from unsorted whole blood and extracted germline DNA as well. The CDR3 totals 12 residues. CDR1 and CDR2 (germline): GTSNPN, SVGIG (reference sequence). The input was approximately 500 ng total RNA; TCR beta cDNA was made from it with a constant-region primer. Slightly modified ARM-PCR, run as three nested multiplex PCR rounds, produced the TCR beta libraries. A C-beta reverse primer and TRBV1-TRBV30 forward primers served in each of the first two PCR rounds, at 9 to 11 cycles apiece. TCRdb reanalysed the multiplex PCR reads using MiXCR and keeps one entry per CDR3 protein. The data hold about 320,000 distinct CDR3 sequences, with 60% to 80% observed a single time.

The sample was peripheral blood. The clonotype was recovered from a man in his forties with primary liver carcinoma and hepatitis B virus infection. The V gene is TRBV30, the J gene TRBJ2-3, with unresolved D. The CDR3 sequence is CTWLNVADTQYF. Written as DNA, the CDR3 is TGTACCTGGCTTAACGTGGCAGATACGCAGTATTTT.